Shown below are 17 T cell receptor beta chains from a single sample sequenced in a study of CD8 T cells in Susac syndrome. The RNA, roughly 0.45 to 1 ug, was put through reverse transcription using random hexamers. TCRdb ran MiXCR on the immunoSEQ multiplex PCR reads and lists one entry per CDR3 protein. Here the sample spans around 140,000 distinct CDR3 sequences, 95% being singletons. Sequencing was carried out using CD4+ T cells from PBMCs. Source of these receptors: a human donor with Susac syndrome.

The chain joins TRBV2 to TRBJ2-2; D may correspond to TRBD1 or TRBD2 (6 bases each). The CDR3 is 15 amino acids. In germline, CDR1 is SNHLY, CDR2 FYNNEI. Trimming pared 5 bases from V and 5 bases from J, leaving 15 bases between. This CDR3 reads CASSPEGGRTGELFF. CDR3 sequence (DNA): TGTGCCAGCAGTCCCGAAGGGGGGCGAACCGGGGAGCTGTTTTTT.

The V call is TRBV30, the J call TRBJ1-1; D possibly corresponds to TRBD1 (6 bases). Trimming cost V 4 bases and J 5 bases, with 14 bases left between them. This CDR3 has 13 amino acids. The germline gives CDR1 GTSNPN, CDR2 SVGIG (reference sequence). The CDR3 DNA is TGTGCCTGGAACCGGGACATCGGGACTGAAGCTTTCTTT. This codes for CAWNRDIGTEAFF.

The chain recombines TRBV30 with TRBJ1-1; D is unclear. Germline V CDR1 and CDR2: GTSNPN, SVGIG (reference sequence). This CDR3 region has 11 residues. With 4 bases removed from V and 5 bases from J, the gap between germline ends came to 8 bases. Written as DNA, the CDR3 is TGTGCCTGGAAGGGAGAAACTGAAGCTTTCTTT. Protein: CAWKGETEAFF.

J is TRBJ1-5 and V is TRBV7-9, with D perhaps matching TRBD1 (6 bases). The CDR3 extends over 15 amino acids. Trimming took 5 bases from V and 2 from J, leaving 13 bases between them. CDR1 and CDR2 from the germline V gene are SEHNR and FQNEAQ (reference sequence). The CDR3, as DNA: TGTGCCAGCAGCCCGCAGACAGGTGGCAATCAGCCCCAGCATTTT. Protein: CASSPQTGGNQPQHF.

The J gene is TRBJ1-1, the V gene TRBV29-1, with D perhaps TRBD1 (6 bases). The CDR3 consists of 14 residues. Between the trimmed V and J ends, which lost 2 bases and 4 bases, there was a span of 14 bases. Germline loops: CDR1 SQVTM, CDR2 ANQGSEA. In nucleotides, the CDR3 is TGCAGCGTTGAAATCAGGGGCCGCCTCACTGAAGCTTTCTTT. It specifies CSVEIRGRLTEAFF.

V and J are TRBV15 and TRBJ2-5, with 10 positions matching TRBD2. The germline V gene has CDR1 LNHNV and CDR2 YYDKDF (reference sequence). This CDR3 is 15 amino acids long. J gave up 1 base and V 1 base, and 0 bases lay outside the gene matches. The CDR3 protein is CATSRGLAGQETQYF. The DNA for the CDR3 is TGTGCCACCAGCAGAGGACTAGCGGGCCAAGAGACCCAGTACTTC.

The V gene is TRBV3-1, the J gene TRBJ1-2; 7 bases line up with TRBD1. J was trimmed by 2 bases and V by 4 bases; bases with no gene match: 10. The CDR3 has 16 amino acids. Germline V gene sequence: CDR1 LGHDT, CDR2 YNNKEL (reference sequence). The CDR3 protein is CASSLSGGGTNYGYTF. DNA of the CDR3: TGTGCCAGCAGCCTCTCGGGAGGGGGCACGAACTATGGCTACACCTTC.

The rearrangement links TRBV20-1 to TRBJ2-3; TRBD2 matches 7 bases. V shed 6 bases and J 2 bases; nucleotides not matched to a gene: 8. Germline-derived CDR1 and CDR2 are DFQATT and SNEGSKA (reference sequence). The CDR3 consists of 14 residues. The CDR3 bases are TGCAGTGCCCGGTCTAGCGGTACCACAGATACGCAGTATTTT. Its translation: CSARSSGTTDTQYF.

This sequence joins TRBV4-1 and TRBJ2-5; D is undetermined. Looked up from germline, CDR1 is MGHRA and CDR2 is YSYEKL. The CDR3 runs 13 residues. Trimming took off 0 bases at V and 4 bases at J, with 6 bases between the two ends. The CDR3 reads CASSQEGLETQYF. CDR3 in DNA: TGCGCCAGCAGCCAAGAAGGGCTAGAGACCCAGTACTTC.

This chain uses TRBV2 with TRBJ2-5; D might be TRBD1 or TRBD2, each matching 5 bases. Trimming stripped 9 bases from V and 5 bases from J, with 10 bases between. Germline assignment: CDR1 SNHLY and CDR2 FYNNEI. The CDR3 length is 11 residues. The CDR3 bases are TGTGCCAGTGAGGGGTGGGAGACCCAGTACTTC. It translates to CASEGWETQYF.

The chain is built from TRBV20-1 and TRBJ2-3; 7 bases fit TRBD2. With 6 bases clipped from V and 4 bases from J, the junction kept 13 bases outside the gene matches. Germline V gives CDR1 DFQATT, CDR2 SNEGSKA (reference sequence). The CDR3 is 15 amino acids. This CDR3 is CSAPSGGRAADTQYF. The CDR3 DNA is TGCAGTGCCCCCTCGGGCGGGAGAGCCGCAGATACGCAGTATTTT.

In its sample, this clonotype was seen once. CDR3 region: CASTLMGDMDPWELSNEQFF. The CDR3 DNA sequence: TGTGCCAGCACCCTCATGGGGGACATGGACCCCTGGGAACTCTCCAATGAGCAGTTCTTC. The chain joins TRBV11-2 to TRBJ2-1, with D possibly being TRBD1 (6 bases). Germline V gene data show CDR1 as SGHAT and CDR2 as FQNNGV. The CDR3 loop spans 20 amino acids. V dropped 7 bases and J dropped 6 bases, with 34 bases sitting between them.

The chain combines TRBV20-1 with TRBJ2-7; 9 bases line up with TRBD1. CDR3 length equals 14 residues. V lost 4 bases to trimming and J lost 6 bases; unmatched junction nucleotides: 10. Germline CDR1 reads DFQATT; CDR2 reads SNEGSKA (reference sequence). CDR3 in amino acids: CSATPGDRVREQYF. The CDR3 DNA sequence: TGCAGTGCTACCCCGGGGGACAGGGTGCGCGAGCAGTACTTC.

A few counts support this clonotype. CDR3 amino acids: CASSPAGGQQFF. CDR3 coding DNA: TGTGCCAGCTCCCCGGCGGGGGGACAGCAGTTCTTC. This sequence joins TRBV5-4 and TRBJ2-1; 8 bases are a match to TRBD2. The germline gives CDR1 SGHNT, CDR2 YYREEE (reference sequence). This CDR3 contains 12 residues. Trimming removed 7 bases from V and 11 bases from J; junction bases left unmatched: 8.

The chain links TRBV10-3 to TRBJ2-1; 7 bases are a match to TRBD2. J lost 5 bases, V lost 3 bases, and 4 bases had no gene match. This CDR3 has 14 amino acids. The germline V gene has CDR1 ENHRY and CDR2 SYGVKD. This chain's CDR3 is CAISDPGLNNEQFF. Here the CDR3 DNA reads TGTGCCATCAGTGACCCGGGACTAAACAATGAGCAGTTCTTC.

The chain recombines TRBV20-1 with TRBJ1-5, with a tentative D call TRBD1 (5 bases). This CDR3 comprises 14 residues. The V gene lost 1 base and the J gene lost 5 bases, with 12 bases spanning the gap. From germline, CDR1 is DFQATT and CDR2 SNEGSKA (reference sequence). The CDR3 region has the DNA TGCAGTGCTAGAGCGGGGACTACGGATCAGCCCCAGCATTTT. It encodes CSARAGTTDQPQHF.

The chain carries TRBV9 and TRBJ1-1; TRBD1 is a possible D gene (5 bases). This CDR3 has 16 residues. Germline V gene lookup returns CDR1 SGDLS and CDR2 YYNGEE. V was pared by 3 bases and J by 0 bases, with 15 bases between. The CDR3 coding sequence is TGTGCCAGCAGCGCCCCGGGACGGAAGATGAACACTGAAGCTTTCTTT. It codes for CASSAPGRKMNTEAFF.